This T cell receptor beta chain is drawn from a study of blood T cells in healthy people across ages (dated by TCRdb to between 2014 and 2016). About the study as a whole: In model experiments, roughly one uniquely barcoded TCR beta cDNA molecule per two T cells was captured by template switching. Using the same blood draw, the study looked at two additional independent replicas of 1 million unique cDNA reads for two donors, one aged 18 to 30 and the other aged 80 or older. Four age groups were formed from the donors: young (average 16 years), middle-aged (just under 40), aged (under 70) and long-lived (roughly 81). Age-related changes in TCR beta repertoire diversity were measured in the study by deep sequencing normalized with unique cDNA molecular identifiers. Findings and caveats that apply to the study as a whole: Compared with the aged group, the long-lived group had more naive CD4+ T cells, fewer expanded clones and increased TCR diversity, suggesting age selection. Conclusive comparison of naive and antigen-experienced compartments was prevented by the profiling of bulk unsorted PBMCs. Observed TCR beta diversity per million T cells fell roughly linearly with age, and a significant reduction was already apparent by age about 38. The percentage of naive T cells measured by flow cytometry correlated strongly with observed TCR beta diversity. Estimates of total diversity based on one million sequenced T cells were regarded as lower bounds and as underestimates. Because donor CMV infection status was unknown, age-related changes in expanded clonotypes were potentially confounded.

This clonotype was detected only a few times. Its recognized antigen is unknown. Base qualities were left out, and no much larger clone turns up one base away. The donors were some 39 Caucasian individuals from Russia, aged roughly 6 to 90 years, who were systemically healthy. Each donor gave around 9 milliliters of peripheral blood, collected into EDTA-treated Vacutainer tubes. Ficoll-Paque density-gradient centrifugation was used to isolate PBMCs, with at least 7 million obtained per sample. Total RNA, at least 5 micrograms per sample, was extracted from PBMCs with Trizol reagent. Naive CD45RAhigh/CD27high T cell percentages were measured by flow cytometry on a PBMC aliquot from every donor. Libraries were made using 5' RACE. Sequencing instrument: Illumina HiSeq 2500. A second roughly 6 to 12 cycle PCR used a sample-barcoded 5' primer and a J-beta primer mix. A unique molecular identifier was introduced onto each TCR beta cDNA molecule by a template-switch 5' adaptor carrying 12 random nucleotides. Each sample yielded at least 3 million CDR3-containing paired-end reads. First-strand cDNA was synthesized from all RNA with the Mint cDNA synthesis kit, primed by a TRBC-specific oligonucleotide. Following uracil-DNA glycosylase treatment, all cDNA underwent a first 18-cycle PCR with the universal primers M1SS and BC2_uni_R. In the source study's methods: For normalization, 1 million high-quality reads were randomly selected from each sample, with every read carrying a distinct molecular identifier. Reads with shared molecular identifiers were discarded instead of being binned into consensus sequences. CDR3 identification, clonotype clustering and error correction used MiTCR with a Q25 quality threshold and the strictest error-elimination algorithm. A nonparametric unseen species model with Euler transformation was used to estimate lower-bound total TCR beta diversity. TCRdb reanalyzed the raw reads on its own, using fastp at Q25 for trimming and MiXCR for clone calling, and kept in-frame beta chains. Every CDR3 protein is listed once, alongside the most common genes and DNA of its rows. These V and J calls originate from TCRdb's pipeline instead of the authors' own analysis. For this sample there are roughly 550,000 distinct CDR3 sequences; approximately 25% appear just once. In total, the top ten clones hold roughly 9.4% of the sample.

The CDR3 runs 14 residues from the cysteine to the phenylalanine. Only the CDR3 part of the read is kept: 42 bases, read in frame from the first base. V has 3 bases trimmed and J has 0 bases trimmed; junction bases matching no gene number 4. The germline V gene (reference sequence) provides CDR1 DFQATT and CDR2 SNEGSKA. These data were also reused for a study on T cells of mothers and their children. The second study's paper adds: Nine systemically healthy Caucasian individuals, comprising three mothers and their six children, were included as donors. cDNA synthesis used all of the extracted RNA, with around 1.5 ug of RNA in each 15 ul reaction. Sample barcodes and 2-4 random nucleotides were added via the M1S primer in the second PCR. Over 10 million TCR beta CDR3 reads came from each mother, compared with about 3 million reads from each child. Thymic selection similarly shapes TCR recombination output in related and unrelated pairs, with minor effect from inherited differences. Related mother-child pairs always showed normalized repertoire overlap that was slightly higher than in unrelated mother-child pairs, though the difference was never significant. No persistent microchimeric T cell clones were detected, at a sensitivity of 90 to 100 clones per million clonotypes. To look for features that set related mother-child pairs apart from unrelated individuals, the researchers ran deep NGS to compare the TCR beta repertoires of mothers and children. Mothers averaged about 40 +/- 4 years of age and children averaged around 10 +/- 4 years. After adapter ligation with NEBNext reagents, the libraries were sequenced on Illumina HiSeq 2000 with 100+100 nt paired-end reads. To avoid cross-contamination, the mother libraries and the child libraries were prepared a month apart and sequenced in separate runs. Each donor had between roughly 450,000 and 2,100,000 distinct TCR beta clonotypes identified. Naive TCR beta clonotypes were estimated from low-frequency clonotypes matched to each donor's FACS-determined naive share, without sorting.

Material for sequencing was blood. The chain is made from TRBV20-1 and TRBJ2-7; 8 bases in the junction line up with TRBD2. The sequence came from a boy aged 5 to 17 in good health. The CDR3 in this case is CSARSSGSSYEQYF. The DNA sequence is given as TGCAGTGCTAGGTCCAGCGGGAGCTCCTACGAGCAGTACTTC.